The text below deals with one T cell receptor beta chain. Profiling relied on immunoSEQ multiplex PCR, and the TCRdb table lists in-frame clones only, not all of them. The sample has under 85,000 clones, 86% seen once. These data come from a study of OX40 agonist ivuxolimab in advanced cancers. V dropped 4 bases and J dropped 7; count of bases not matched to a gene: 10. The CDR3 is made up of 15 amino acids. Germline lookup yields CDR1 SGDLS and CDR2 YYNGEE. This chain connects TRBV9 to TRBJ2-2, with 7 bases identical to TRBD1. Sequencing was performed on CD4+ or CD8+ T cells sorted from blood, taken in a trial of the OX40 agonist ivuxolimab. The receptor was derived from an adult with an advanced solid tumor such as melanoma, head and neck, liver or kidney cancer. CDR3 loop: CASSSSVGGGGELFF. The CDR3 coding sequence is TGTGCCAGCAGCTCGTCGGTAGGGGGCGGCGGGGAGCTGTTTTTT.